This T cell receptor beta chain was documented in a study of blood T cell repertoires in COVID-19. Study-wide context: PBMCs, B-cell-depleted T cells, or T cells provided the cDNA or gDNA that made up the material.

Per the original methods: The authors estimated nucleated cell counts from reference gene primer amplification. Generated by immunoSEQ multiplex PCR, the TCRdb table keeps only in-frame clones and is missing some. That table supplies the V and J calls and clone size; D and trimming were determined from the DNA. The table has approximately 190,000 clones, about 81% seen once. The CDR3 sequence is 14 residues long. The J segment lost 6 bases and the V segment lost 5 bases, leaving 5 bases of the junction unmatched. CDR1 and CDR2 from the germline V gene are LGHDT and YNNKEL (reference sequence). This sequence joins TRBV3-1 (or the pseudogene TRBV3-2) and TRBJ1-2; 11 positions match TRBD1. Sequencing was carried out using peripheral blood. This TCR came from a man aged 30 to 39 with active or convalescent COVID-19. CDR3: CASSKGQGGDGYTF. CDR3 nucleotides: TGTGCCAGCAGCAAGGGACAGGGGGGAGATGGCTACACCTTC.